This T cell receptor beta chain was documented in a study of early T cells in non-severe SARS-CoV-2 infection. The CDR3 length is 14 residues. V lost 3 bases, J lost 5 bases, and 4 bases stayed unmatched. TCRdb re-called the 5' RACE reads with MiXCR, one entry per CDR3 protein. This table has about 58,000 distinct CDR3 sequences, more than 9.5% appearing once. This clonotype has a handful of counts. The receptor's source is an adult who was a healthcare worker with PCR-confirmed SARS-CoV-2 infection or an uninfected control (not recorded which). The rearrangement uses TRBV12-3 or TRBV12-4 and TRBJ1-1, with 9 nucleotides matching TRBD1. The sample consisted of whole blood. The CDR3 DNA reads TGTGCCAGCAGTTTTTGGACAGGGGAGACTGAAGCTTTCTTT. Translating gives CASSFWTGETEAFF.